This T cell receptor (beta chain) was sequenced in a study of OX40 agonist ivuxolimab in advanced cancers. Study-level points and caveats: The mean number of expanded clones was higher in CD8+ T cells than in CD4+. Clonal expansion was seen in CD4+ and CD8+ blood T cells by week 6 at 0.1 to 3.0 mg/kg.

About this clone: As yet, its antigen is unknown.

At cycle 4 day 1, cycle 7 day 1, and baseline, blood was sampled. Method: immunoSEQ multiplex PCR; TCRdb's copy keeps in-frame clones and lacks some. The sample lists about 50,000 clones; about 86% were seen once. This CDR3 contains 16 residues. CDR1 and CDR2 (germline): SQVTM, ANQGSEA. Unmatched junction bases numbered 13, after V lost 5 bases and J lost 3 bases. Sequenced here: CD4+ or CD8+ T cells sorted from blood, sampled in a trial of the OX40 agonist ivuxolimab. The receptor was derived from an adult with an advanced solid tumor such as melanoma, head and neck, liver or kidney cancer. The chain joins TRBV29-1 to TRBJ2-7; TRBD1 aligns across 10 bases. This CDR3 reads CSVSPGQGRGGYEQYF. CDR3 DNA sequence: TGCAGCGTTTCCCCGGGACAGGGGAGAGGGGGCTACGAGCAGTACTTC.